The rows below give T cell receptor beta chains drawn from one sample of a study of blood T cells in healthy people across ages. TCRdb called the 5' RACE reads again in MiXCR, with one record for every CDR3 protein. Of roughly 680,000 distinct CDR3 sequences in the sample, around 50% were seen once. Sample: blood. These receptors all come from an elderly woman in good health. The CDR3 runs from the conserved cysteine through the conserved F or W. D genes are given only for firm matches. Rows may omit the clone size; those that give it use once, few, many or a size class.

TRBJ1-4,TRBV7-2,.,.,TGTGCCAGCAGCTTAGGAGGACAGCGGGAAAAACTGTTTTTT,CASSLGGQREKLFF
TRBJ1-6,TRBV20-1,.,.,TGCAGTGCTAGAGATGGGGTTCCCCATTCACCCCTCCACTTT,CSARDGVPHSPLHF
TRBJ1-5,TRBV2,TRBD1,.,TGTGCCAGCAGGGGCGGGACAGCGGGGATTGGGGGTCAGCCCCAGCATTTT,CASRGGTAGIGGQPQHF
TRBJ2-1,TRBV28,.,.,TGTGCCAGCATCCGGAACTACAATGAGCAGTTCTTC,CASIRNYNEQFF
TRBJ2-1,TRBV14,TRBD2,many,TGTGCCAGCGGGACTAGAGGAGGGTTTGAGCAGTTCTTC,CASGTRGGFEQFF
TRBJ2-1,TRBV5-1,.,many,TGCGCCAGCAGCTTTCCTAGGGGGTCCAACAATGAGCAGTTCTTC,CASSFPRGSNNEQFF
TRBJ2-3,TRBV29-1,TRBD2,.,TGCAGCGTTCCGCGGGGACTAGCGGGAGGAGATACGCAGTATTTT,CSVPRGLAGGDTQYF
TRBJ2-1,TRBV5-1,TRBD2,many,TGCGCCAGCAGCTTGGGACTAGCGGGACCTGAGCAGTTCTTC,CASSLGLAGPEQFF
TRBJ1-5,TRBV27,.,.,TGTGCCAGCAATAATCAGGGCAGCAATCAGCCCCAGCATTTT,CASNNQGSNQPQHF
TRBJ2-5,TRBV15,.,.,TGTGCCACCAGCAGAGATCCCGGACAGCAAGAGACCCAGTACTTC,CATSRDPGQQETQYF
TRBJ1-2,TRBV7-6,TRBD1,many,TGTGCCAGCAGCTTAAGGGCAGCCGGGGGACAGGGACGGGACTATGGCTACACCTTC,CASSLRAAGGQGRDYGYTF
TRBJ1-5,TRBV20-1,.,.,TGCAGTGCACCGACAGAGCTCAATCAGCCCCAGCATTTT,CSAPTELNQPQHF
TRBJ2-3,TRBV7-2,.,once,TGTGCCAGCACCCCTAGGGCAGCGGTGGGAGGCAGCACAGATACGCAGTATTTT,CASTPRAAVGGSTDTQYF
TRBJ2-1,TRBV7-2,.,few,TGTGCCAGCAGTGGGGGACTTTACAATGAGCAGTTCTTC,CASSGGLYNEQFF
TRBJ2-1,TRBV29-1,TRBD1,many,TGCAGCGTTGGCCGGACAGGGTCTCGGAATGAGCAGTTCTTC,CSVGRTGSRNEQFF
TRBJ2-7,TRBV6-2/TRBV6-3,.,once,TGTGCCAGCACGGTTCCCACTAGCTCCTACGAGCAGTACTTC,CASTVPTSSYEQYF
TRBJ1-1,TRBV10-3,TRBD1,.,TGTGCCATCAGGGAGACAGGGATGAACACTGAAGCTTTCTTT,CAIRETGMNTEAFF
TRBJ2-1,TRBV15,TRBD2,.,TGTGCCACCAGCCGAGCGGGGCGGGGAATAAATGAGCAGTTCTTC,CATSRAGRGINEQFF
TRBJ2-5,TRBV15,TRBD2,many,TGTGCCACCAGCAGAGAGATCGTGCGACAAAGCGGGAGACGGTTAGAGACCCAGTACTTC,CATSREIVRQSGRRLETQYF
TRBJ2-3,TRBV4-3,.,.,TGCGCCAGCAGCCAAACGTGGCGGGATACGCAGTATTTT,CASSQTWRDTQYF
TRBJ2-7,TRBV10-2,TRBD1,.,TGCGCCAGCAGTGAGAGCCAGGGGGCATCCTACGAGCAGTACTTC,CASSESQGASYEQYF
TRBJ2-3,TRBV13,TRBD2,many,TGTGCCAGCAGCTCTAGCGGGGGGGCGCAGTATTTT,CASSSSGGAQYF
TRBJ2-7,TRBV7-8,.,many,TGTGCCAGCAGCGGAACTACAGGGCAGCAGTACTTC,CASSGTTGQQYF
TRBJ2-1,TRBV27,TRBD2,many,TGTGCCAGCAGACGCACTAGCGGGGGAAGGGGGGATGAGCAGTTCTTC,CASRRTSGGRGDEQFF
TRBJ2-7,TRBV29-1,TRBD1,many,TGCAGCGTTGTTAGGACAGGGAAGGACGAGCAGTACTTC,CSVVRTGKDEQYF
TRBJ2-7,TRBV11-2,TRBD2,.,TGTGCCAGCAGCAAAGGGGACTACTACGAGCAGTACTTC,CASSKGDYYEQYF
TRBJ2-1,TRBV20-1,.,many,TGCAGTGCTAGAGATTATGGCTCCACCTCTTCTTCTCCTAATGAGCAGTTCTTC,CSARDYGSTSSSPNEQFF
TRBJ2-1,TRBV21-1,.,.,TGTGCCGGCCGTCATTTTTCTAGCGGTAGCTCCTACAATGAGCAGTTCTTC,CAGRHFSSGSSYNEQFF
TRBJ2-7,TRBV5-1,.,once,TGCGCCAGCAGCTCGGTGACGGGCAAAACCTACGAGCAGTACTTC,CASSSVTGKTYEQYF
TRBJ2-7,TRBV30,.,many,TGTGCCTGGAGTGGACCCCCGGCGGCATCCTACGAGCAGTACTTC,CAWSGPPAASYEQYF
TRBJ1-2,TRBV4-2,.,.,TGTGCCAGCAGCCACGCGGGTCAGGACTATGGCTACACCTTC,CASSHAGQDYGYTF
TRBJ2-7,TRBV29-1,.,many,TGCAGCGTTGGACAGGCCAGGAACGAGCAGTACTTC,CSVGQARNEQYF
TRBJ2-3,TRBV2,.,.,TGTGCCAGCACTAAGAGGACCACAGATACGCAGTATTTT,CASTKRTTDTQYF
TRBJ2-3,TRBV3-1,TRBD2,.,TGTGCCAGCAGCCTCCTTGAAGGGCTAGCGGGCACAGATACGCAGTATTTT,CASSLLEGLAGTDTQYF
TRBJ2-5,TRBV29-1,.,.,TGCAGCGTTCTACAGGGTCGAGAGACCCAGTACTTC,CSVLQGRETQYF
TRBJ1-6,TRBV12-3/TRBV12-4,.,once,TGTGCCACTCACAGGGAAGGGAGTTCACCCCTCCACTTT,CATHREGSSPLHF
TRBJ2-5,TRBV12-3/TRBV12-4,TRBD2,.,TGTGCCAGCAGTCCCGGGACTAGCGTGCCTAATGAGCAGTACTTC,CASSPGTSVPNEQYF
TRBJ2-2,TRBV4-1,TRBD2,.,TGCGCCAGCAGCCAAGCTCTGCCCCTAGCGGCTGCGAACACCGGGGAGCTGTTTTTT,CASSQALPLAAANTGELFF
TRBJ1-1,TRBV6-5,.,.,TGTGCCAGCAGTTACCGCCTGAGGGGGACGGGCACTGAAGCTTTCTTT,CASSYRLRGTGTEAFF
TRBJ1-3,TRBV5-1,.,few,TGCGCCAGCAGCATGACCGGGTCCGGCGACGACACCATATATTTT,CASSMTGSGDDTIYF
TRBJ1-2,TRBV5-1,.,.,TGCGCCAGCAGCTTGGTCTCAGGGGACCATGGCTACACCTTC,CASSLVSGDHGYTF
TRBJ1-1,TRBV12-3/TRBV12-4,TRBD1,.,TGTGCCAGCAGGGCGGGGACAGGAGTTGGCACTGAAGCTTTCTTT,CASRAGTGVGTEAFF
TRBJ1-1,TRBV20-1,TRBD1,.,TGCAGTGCTAGATCTGAGACAGGGAGAAACACTGAAGCTTTCTTT,CSARSETGRNTEAFF
TRBJ1-2,TRBV20-1,TRBD1,many,TGCAGTGCTAGAGATCCGGGACAGGGTCCAAACTATGGCTACACCTTC,CSARDPGQGPNYGYTF
TRBJ2-1,TRBV7-3,TRBD1,.,TGTGCCGGCAGCTTAGGGACAGTCTACAATGAGCAGTTCTTC,CAGSLGTVYNEQFF
TRBJ1-2,TRBV2,.,many,TGTGCCAGCAGCTACGGGACAAACTATGGCTACACCTTC,CASSYGTNYGYTF
TRBJ2-5,TRBV21-1,.,many,TGTGCCAGCAGCAAAAAGGGACCCCAAGAGACCCAGTACTTC,CASSKKGPQETQYF
TRBJ2-5,TRBV20-1,TRBD2,few,TGCAGTGCAACACTAGCGGGGAGGGGAGTAGAGACCCAGTACTTC,CSATLAGRGVETQYF
TRBJ2-5,TRBV20-1,.,.,TGCAGTGCCCGCCCTAGTGGGTGGGAGCAGTACTTC,CSARPSGWEQYF
TRBJ2-5,TRBV28,.,.,TGTGCCAGCAGTTGGGGGAGCGAAGAGACCCAGTACTTC,CASSWGSEETQYF
TRBJ2-5,TRBV18,.,many,TGTGCCAGCTCACCACTGGGCTCCGGGACCGCTAAAGAGACCCAGTACTTC,CASSPLGSGTAKETQYF
TRBJ2-1,TRBV2,.,few,TGTGCTCAGGGTTTTTACAATGAGCAGTTCTTC,CAQGFYNEQFF
TRBJ1-2,TRBV7-9,.,many,TGTGCCAGCAGCTTTAGGGGCCAGCCCTATGGCTACACCTTC,CASSFRGQPYGYTF
TRBJ1-1,TRBV6-5,.,many,TGTGCCAGCACCACTACAGGGAAGGGGAACACTGAAGCTTTCTTT,CASTTTGKGNTEAFF
TRBJ2-5,TRBV11-2,.,many,TGTGCCAGCAGTCTTTGGCGCGGGGAGACCCAGTACTTC,CASSLWRGETQYF
TRBJ2-7,TRBV24-1,TRBD2,.,TGTGCCACCAGTGATTCGCGGGGGGCAGAGCAGTACTTC,CATSDSRGAEQYF
TRBJ2-1,TRBV12-3/TRBV12-4,.,.,TGTGCCAGCAGTCCCGGACCAGCCGGGCCTAATGAGCAGTTCTTC,CASSPGPAGPNEQFF